This TCR beta chain came from a study of blood T cell repertoires in COVID-19 (TCRdb year 2020). Concerning the study at large: The collaborator samples originated in the United States, Italy and Spain and spanned the acute and convalescent phases of COVID-19. The material from the prospective study consisted of cDNA or gDNA derived from T cells, B-cell-depleted T cells, or PBMCs. The dataset comprised deeply sampled blood TCRbeta repertoires from subjects exposed to, actively infected with, or recovered from COVID-19. A freely available public database, intended as a resource for researchers studying the immune response to SARS-CoV-2, is where the repertoires were released. Samples came from the ongoing ImmuneRACE study (first 160 participants) plus 1,254 subjects from 6 global collaborators. Nearly every sample came with metadata listing a de-identified subject ID, COVID-19 status, age in years and sex. Where HLA class I and class II types were available, the types were taken from metadata supplied by the sample provider, not from assay-based typing. General conclusions and limits of the study: The amount of clinical and demographic metadata varied by source and participant and was provided uncurated.

V is pared back by 1 base and J by 6 bases, with 10 bases lying between the germline termini. From the cysteine up to the phenylalanine, the CDR3 has a length of 14 residues. Of all the DNA, just the CDR3 is kept, 42 bases in frame from base 1. CDR1 and CDR2 were assigned from the germline V gene as SGHRS and YFSETQ. A note on this clone: Its antigen is currently not known. Base qualities are not at hand, and no much larger clone is one base apart.

At one collaborating source in Seattle, patients were enrolled during active infection and were followed longitudinally through the course of disease. Whole blood was collected in K2EDTA tubes by collaborating institutions according to the institutions' own protocols. Collaborator samples were shipped for TCRbeta analysis as frozen whole blood, isolated PBMCs, or DNA extracted from either sample type. TCRbeta CDR3 regions were amplified from genomic DNA by means of the immunoSEQ Assay, a bias-controlled multiplex PCR. The published analysis was carried out like this. Nucleated cell counts per sample were estimated from amplification of reference gene primers within the assay. To quantify the absolute abundance of each unique TCRbeta CDR3 rearrangement, sequence reads were collapsed and filtered. For each sample, productive Simpson clonality was calculated as the square root of Simpson's diversity index across productive rearrangements. TCRdb retrieved this table from immuneACCESS and kept in-frame rearrangements only. Not all clones are present; in checked studies, unresolved V genes account for under half, and no reason is known for the remainder. The V and J calls and clone size come from that table; D and trimming were worked out from the DNA. The sample data list tens of thousands of clones, and approximately 90% of these were observed just once. The ten largest clones represent 18% of the sample.

Sequencing was carried out using peripheral blood. The V and J genes are TRBV5-1 and TRBJ1-4, with an unclear D gene assignment. This TCR was recovered from a woman aged 55-70 years with COVID-19, enrolled during active disease. The CDR3 reads as follows: CASSLSRGHEKLFF. At the DNA level, the sequence is TGCGCCAGCAGCTTGAGCCGAGGGCATGAAAAACTGTTTTTT.